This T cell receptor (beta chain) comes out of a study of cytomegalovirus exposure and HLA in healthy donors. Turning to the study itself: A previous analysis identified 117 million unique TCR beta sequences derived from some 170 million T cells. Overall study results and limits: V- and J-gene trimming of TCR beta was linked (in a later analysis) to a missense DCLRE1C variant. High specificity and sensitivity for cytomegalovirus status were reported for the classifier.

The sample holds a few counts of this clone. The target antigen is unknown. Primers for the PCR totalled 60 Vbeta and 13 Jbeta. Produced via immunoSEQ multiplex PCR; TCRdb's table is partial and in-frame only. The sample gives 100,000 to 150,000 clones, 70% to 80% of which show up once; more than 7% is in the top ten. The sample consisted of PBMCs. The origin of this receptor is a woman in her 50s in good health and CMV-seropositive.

CDR3 protein: CASSGDIYEQYF. The CDR3 DNA reads as TGTGCCAGCAGCGGGGACATCTACGAGCAGTACTTC. This chain uses TRBV5-8 with TRBJ2-7, with a tentative D call TRBD1 (6 bases). The germline CDR1 and CDR2 sequences are SGHTS and YDEGEE. This CDR3 is built from 12 residues. Trimming shortened V by 4 bases and J by 3 bases, and 8 bases separated the two germline ends.